The present T cell receptor (beta chain) was sequenced within a study of blood T cell repertoires in COVID-19 (dated by TCRdb to between 2020 and 2021). The study in broad terms: Samples from collaborators originated in the United States, Italy and Spain and spanned both the acute and convalescent phases of COVID-19. The prospective study material was composed of cDNA or gDNA derived from T cells, B-cell-depleted T cells, or PBMCs. Deeply sampled blood TCRbeta repertoires from subjects exposed to, actively infected with, or recovered from COVID-19 were included in the dataset. The repertoires were released in a freely available public database intended as a resource for research on the immune response to SARS-CoV-2. Samples were obtained from the ongoing ImmuneRACE study (first 160 participants) and from some 1,200 subjects provided by 6 global collaborators. The sample metadata nearly always contained a de-identified subject ID, COVID-19 status, age in years and sex. Where available, HLA class I and class II types were taken from metadata supplied by the sample provider and were not determined by assay-based typing.

Points the paper makes about the study in general: How much clinical and demographic metadata was included differed by source and by participant, and the metadata was provided uncurated.

Participants in the prospective study were aged about 18 to 95 years, lived in under 30 United States geographic areas, and enrolled through a virtual design. In the prospective study, participants were assigned to cohorts based on the clinical history participants reported in a screening survey and a study questionnaire. In the prospective study, mobile phlebotomists collected whole blood, serum and a nasopharyngeal or oropharyngeal swab from each participant. Prospective study participants could optionally give additional blood draws and questionnaires over a 2-month period. Before DNA extraction, blood samples from the prospective study were shipped at room temperature or frozen. TCRbeta CDR3 regions were amplified from genomic DNA using the immunoSEQ Assay, a bias-controlled multiplex PCR. On the authors' methods: Within the assay, amplification of reference gene primers was used to estimate how many nucleated cells each sample contained. To quantify the absolute abundance of each unique TCRbeta CDR3 rearrangement, sequence reads were collapsed and filtered. For each sample, productive Simpson clonality was calculated as the square root of Simpson's diversity index across productive rearrangements. The source is immuneACCESS, and TCRdb retained only in-frame sequences with V and J called. Part of the clones is not carried over; for the studies checked, unresolved V genes explain less than half of this, and the remainder is unexplained. For V, J and clone size, that table is used; D and trimming come from the DNA. The sample profile shows about 230,000 clones; roughly 86% of them were found once. The ten largest clones represent 3% to 4% of the sample.

The CDR3 holds 15 amino acids from the cysteine to the phenylalanine. This entry keeps only the CDR3 DNA: 45 bases, framed from base 1. V lost 3 bases and J lost 3 bases, and the count of bases not matched to a germline gene is 9. From a lookup of the germline V gene (reference sequence), CDR1 and CDR2 are DFQATT and SNEGSKA. This clone was detected a few times. Its antigen is currently not known. No per-base quality is available; no much larger clone lies one base away. Sample: PBMCs or T cells enriched from blood (not recorded which). The receptor was derived from a woman between 25 and 40 years old with acute COVID-19. The sequence links TRBV20-1 to TRBJ2-7; 9 bases in the junction line up with TRBD2. The CDR3 has the sequence CSASHSGGENYEQYF. The DNA sequence is TGCAGTGCTAGTCATAGCGGGGGAGAGAACTACGAGCAGTACTTC.